The entry below gives a single TCR beta chain sequence along with its context. The data derive from a study of blood T cell repertoires in COVID-19. Repertoires were generated with immunoSEQ multiplex PCR, while TCRdb's copy carries only in-frame clones and drops some. Of about 310,000 clones listed, about 87% are singletons. In germline, CDR1 is SGHDT, CDR2 YYEEEE. Trimming left V 3 bases short and J 7 bases short, with 16 bases between. This CDR3 comprises 15 residues. The rearrangement uses TRBV5-6 and TRBJ1-4; D may be TRBD1 (6 bases). Sequencing was done on a sample of PBMCs or T cells enriched from blood (not recorded which). This TCR was recovered from a woman in her late teens or twenties who had recovered from COVID-19. The CDR3 reads CASSSIKQGTEKLFF. DNA of the CDR3: TGTGCCAGCAGCTCCATTAAACAGGGTACTGAAAAACTGTTTTTT.